These T cell receptor beta chains were read from a single sample in a study of human T cells and chemical hapten exposure. TCRdb independently ran MiXCR on the RACE reads; one entry per CDR3 protein. The sample shows roughly 380,000 distinct CDR3 sequences, under 6.5% of them seen only once. The sequences come from whole blood, collected in connection with sensitization to the hapten diphenylcyclopropenone (DPC). These receptors were obtained from a woman aged 18-29 years with alopecia areata. Some clones in this sample may be carry-over from other donors' samples. CDR3s leave out the opening cysteine and the closing phenylalanine or tryptophan.

TRBJ2-1	TRBV27	ASSLGVGYSNNEQF
TRBJ2-7	TRBV7-2	ASSFAWVSYEQY
TRBJ1-2	TRBV7-9	ASSLVQGTDGYT
TRBJ1-1	TRBV9	ASSAGATGAGTEAF
TRBJ2-6	TRBV27	ASSLIEQAIDSGANVLT
TRBJ1-2	TRBV9	ASSVEGRDHGYT
TRBJ1-6	TRBV29-1	SVEAAQGSDNSPLH
TRBJ1-3	TRBV7-9	ASSLTGGPLNTIY
TRBJ2-4	TRBV4-1	ASSPGLAGVLAKNIQY
TRBJ2-3	TRBV4-3	ASSQRQGAKDTQY
TRBJ2-3	TRBV7-2	ASNGDTQY
TRBJ2-1	TRBV5-5	ASSRWTSGGRNEQF
TRBJ2-7	TRBV27	ASSSPGQGSPEQY
TRBJ2-7	TRBV6-5	ASSYSIGGSGEQY
TRBJ1-6	TRBV6-1	ASSTGVFNSPLH
TRBJ1-1	TRBV12-3/TRBV12-4	ASSLAQGVTEAF
TRBJ1-1	TRBV29-1	SVEPVNTEAF
TRBJ2-7	TRBV7-7	ASSHADSYEQY
TRBJ1-3	TRBV7-2	ASSRTGGGNTIY
TRBJ2-1	TRBV6-5	ASTHLAGVLEQF
TRBJ2-1	TRBV9	ASSPRPGLAGYNEQF
TRBJ2-1	TRBV7-3	ASSLVSRGSEQF
TRBJ1-2	TRBV5-1	ASSVDPTGYT
TRBJ2-5	TRBV5-1	ASSLSGRPETQY
TRBJ1-5	TRBV7-2	ASSLGGTGQPQH
TRBJ2-3	TRBV6-5	ASSYSSSGTDTQY
TRBJ2-7	TRBV3-1	ASSQEFGAPSYEQY
TRBJ1-2	TRBV4-1	ASRPYTSNRGSYGYT
TRBJ2-3	TRBV6-4	ASSISGGGPTDTQY
TRBJ2-3	TRBV4-3	ASSPSRGTDTQY
TRBJ1-1	TRBV6-2/TRBV6-3	ASRPTENTEAF
TRBJ1-2	TRBV11-2	ASSMDGSYGYT
TRBJ2-2	TRBV24-1	ATGTPVTGELF
TRBJ2-7	TRBV6-2/TRBV6-3	ASSYLAVSEQY
TRBJ1-2	TRBV20-1	SARGGTGGNYGYT
TRBJ2-7	TRBV6-6	ASSSRTGRGEQY
TRBJ2-3	TRBV5-4	ASSPGLVTDTQY
TRBJ2-7	TRBV7-2	ASSLVIYEQY
TRBJ2-2	TRBV20-1	SAHDRFRTGELF
TRBJ1-1	TRBV4-3	ASSQGQRASMNTEAF
TRBJ1-5	TRBV27	ASSLARGNQPQH
TRBJ2-3	TRBV20-1	SPKSPAVGTDTQY
TRBJ2-3	TRBV7-9	ASSFGTGGEDTQY
TRBJ2-3	TRBV4-2	ASSQEYRLAGPLYSTDTQY
TRBJ1-4	TRBV5-1	ASSLGTGGATNEKLF
TRBJ1-1	TRBV7-3	ASSLRRENAEAF
TRBJ2-7	TRBV12-3/TRBV12-4	ASSLQPIGTEQY
TRBJ2-1	TRBV7-6	ASGEVEGRRPGPGNEQF